Listed below are T cell receptor beta chains from one sample, sequenced in a study of cytomegalovirus exposure and HLA in healthy donors. Sequencing was performed with immunoSEQ multiplex PCR; in TCRdb, only in-frame clones are kept and a portion is missing. The table records roughly 180,000 clones, 82% of them present only once. Sequencing used PBMCs. These receptor sequences come from a male donor in good health and CMV-seronegative. The CDR3 runs from the conserved cysteine through the conserved F or W. The order of the fields is J gene, CDR3 length, V gene, CDR3 protein.

J: TRBJ1-2
length: 13
V: TRBV6-5
CDR3: CASSYDRLYGYTF

J: TRBJ1-2
length: 13
V: TRBV6-5
CDR3: CASSYSTGYGYTF

J: TRBJ2-7
length: 15
V: TRBV29-1
CDR3: CSVRQGLTTTGEQYF

J: TRBJ2-1
length: 18
V: TRBV27
CDR3: CASSLGLAGAGTYNEQFF

J: TRBJ2-1
length: 16
V: TRBV5-1
CDR3: CASSLGTSSKFNEQFF

J: TRBJ2-5
length: 15
V: TRBV27
CDR3: CASSTSTSGRGEQYF

J: TRBJ2-3
length: 19
V: TRBV7-2
CDR3: CASSLKLGQGASHTDTQYF

J: TRBJ2-5
length: 13
V: TRBV5-1
CDR3: CASSSQGEETQYF

J: TRBJ2-3
length: 15
V: TRBV7-2
CDR3: CASSSYSGSADTQYF

J: TRBJ2-7
length: 13
V: TRBV7-3
CDR3: CASSLGQADEQYF

J: TRBJ2-3
length: 15
V: TRBV18
CDR3: CASSQSTGGTDTQYF

J: TRBJ1-1
length: 16
V: TRBV9
CDR3: CASSERQGSMNTEAFF

J: TRBJ2-3
length: 17
V: TRBV19
CDR3: CASRLAGNSPITDTQYF

J: TRBJ2-3
length: 15
V: TRBV7-9
CDR3: CASTPKVATTDTQYF

J: TRBJ1-2
length: 14
V: TRBV6-1
CDR3: CASSEASRVFGYTF

J: TRBJ2-7
length: 18
V: TRBV7-2
CDR3: CASSSGQGASGVPYEQYF

J: TRBJ2-3
length: 15
V: TRBV11-2
CDR3: CASSQLARHTDTQYF

J: TRBJ1-4
length: 17
V: TRBV5-1
CDR3: CASSLDPPGGPSEKLFF

J: TRBJ1-2
length: 12
V: TRBV27
CDR3: CASRDRGPGYTF

J: TRBJ2-5
length: 11
V: TRBV9
CDR3: CASTSGETQYF

J: TRBJ2-7
length: 14
V: TRBV5-4
CDR3: CASSQETPVHEQYF

J: TRBJ2-4
length: 15
V: TRBV9
CDR3: CASSVEPGRGNIQYF

J: TRBJ2-1
length: 16
V: TRBV7-9
CDR3: CASSLSLGSSYNEQFF

J: TRBJ1-3
length: 14
V: TRBV30
CDR3: CAWTGTGGLDTIYF

J: TRBJ2-4
length: 20
V: TRBV9
CDR3: CASSVYAGTGGPLAKNIQYF